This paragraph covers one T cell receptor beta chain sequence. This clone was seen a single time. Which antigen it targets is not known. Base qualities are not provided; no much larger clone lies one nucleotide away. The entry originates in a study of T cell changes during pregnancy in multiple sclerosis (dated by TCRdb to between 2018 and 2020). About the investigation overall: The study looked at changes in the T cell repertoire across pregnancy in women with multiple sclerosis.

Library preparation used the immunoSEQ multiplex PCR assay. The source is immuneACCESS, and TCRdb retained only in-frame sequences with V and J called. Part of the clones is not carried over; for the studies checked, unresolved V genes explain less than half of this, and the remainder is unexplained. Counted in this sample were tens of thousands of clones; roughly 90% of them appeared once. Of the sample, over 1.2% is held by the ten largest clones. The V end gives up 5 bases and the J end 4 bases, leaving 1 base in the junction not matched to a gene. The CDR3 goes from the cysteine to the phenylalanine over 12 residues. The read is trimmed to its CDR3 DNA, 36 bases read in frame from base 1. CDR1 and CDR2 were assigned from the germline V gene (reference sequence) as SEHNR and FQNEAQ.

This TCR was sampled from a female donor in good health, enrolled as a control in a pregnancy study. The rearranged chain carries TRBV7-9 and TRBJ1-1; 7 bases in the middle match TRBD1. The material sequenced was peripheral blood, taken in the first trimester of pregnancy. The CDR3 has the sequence CASSNRGTEAFF. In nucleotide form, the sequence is TGTGCCAGCAGCAACAGGGGCACTGAAGCTTTCTTT.